This T cell receptor beta chain derives from a study of T cell repertoires in cytomegalovirus infection. Study-wide background: It can be stated that public TCR beta signatures indicated CMV infection as well as a matching HLA type. Study-level points and caveats: People with CMV and the relevant HLA were identified by cumulative public TCR beta family frequency. HLA-C-restricted, CMV-specific TCR beta clonotypes were dominant ex vivo.

MiXCR, applied by TCRdb to the reads, yields one record per CDR3 protein. In the table there are approximately 70,000 distinct CDR3 sequences, 20% to 25% of which are singletons. The CDR3 sequence is 14 residues long. Germline V gives CDR1 SNHLY, CDR2 FYNNEI. V was clipped by 6 bases and J by 1 base, with 11 bases between them. In the case of this clonotype: Its antigen remains unknown.

The receptor comes from a human donor in good health (CMV status not recorded). Some clones in this sample may be carry-over from other donors' samples. The sequencing sample was made of PBMCs, sequenced either directly or after in vitro stimulation (not recorded which). The V call is TRBV2, the J call TRBJ2-3; tentative D call: TRBD1 (7 bases). This CDR3 reads CASRGGTGTDTQYF. The CDR3 DNA reads TGTGCCAGCAGAGGCGGGACAGGCACAGATACGCAGTATTTT.